The present TCR beta chain was sequenced within a study of blood T cell repertoires in COVID-19. Study-level information: COVID-19 samples, acute and convalescent, were from the United States, Italy and Spain. PBMCs, B-cell-depleted T cells, or T cells were the source of the cDNA or gDNA that made up the material.

Data came from immunoSEQ multiplex PCR; TCRdb stores just in-frame clones and leaves some out. This table has about 140,000 clones, about four fifths appearing once. The germline gives CDR1 SGDLS, CDR2 YYNGEE. V lost 4 bases, J lost 9 bases, and 8 bases stayed unmatched. This CDR3 spans 15 amino acids. V usage is TRBV9 and J usage is TRBJ1-6; TRBD1 matches at 9 bases. This TCR came from a human donor in a cohort sampled during active COVID-19. Sequenced sample: peripheral blood. This CDR3 is CASSKTTGGGSPLHF. DNA for the CDR3: TGTGCCAGCAGCAAGACGACAGGGGGGGGTTCACCCCTCCACTTT.